This T cell receptor (beta chain) was captured in a study of blood T cell repertoires in COVID-19. Study as a whole: Samples of COVID-19 (acute and convalescent) were obtained from the United States, Italy and Spain. Nucleic acid was either cDNA or gDNA, and it came from T cells, B-cell-depleted T cells, or PBMCs.

Per the authors' pipeline: Estimation of nucleated cell counts relied on the amplification of reference gene primers. Profiling relied on immunoSEQ multiplex PCR, and the TCRdb table lists in-frame clones only, not all of them. V and J calls plus clone size are reproduced from that table; the DNA served to infer D and trimming. The sample holds 100,000 to 150,000 clones, approximately 74% seen once. This clone was found once. This CDR3 is built from 14 residues. V lost 5 bases to trimming and J lost 5 bases; unmatched junction nucleotides: 9. Per germline, CDR1 SGHRS and CDR2 YFSETQ. The rearrangement links TRBV5-1 to TRBJ1-1; 7 positions agree with TRBD1. The receptor comes from a woman in her 70s with acute or convalescent COVID-19. Input material: peripheral blood. This chain's CDR3 is CASRSETGWTEAFF. In DNA form, the CDR3 reads TGCGCCAGCAGGTCAGAGACAGGGTGGACTGAAGCTTTCTTT.